This note documents a single TCR beta chain sequence. These data originate in a study of OX40 agonist ivuxolimab in advanced cancers. Method: immunoSEQ multiplex PCR; TCRdb's copy keeps in-frame clones and lacks some. The data hold tens of thousands of clones, with less than 90% observed a single time. The material sequenced was CD4+ or CD8+ T cells sorted from blood, taken in a trial of the OX40 agonist ivuxolimab. The receptor was derived from an adult with an advanced solid tumor such as melanoma, head and neck, liver or kidney cancer.

The CDR3: CASSLAGLDTGELFF. The CDR3 DNA reads as TGTGCCAGCAGTTTAGCGGGGTTGGACACCGGGGAGCTGTTTTTT. The chain links TRBV27 to TRBJ2-2, with D tentatively TRBD2 (6 bases). The V end was cut by 2 bases, the J end by 3 bases, with 10 bases between. The length of the CDR3 is 15 residues. Per the germline V gene, CDR1 is MNHEY and CDR2 is SMNVEV (reference sequence).